One sample yielded the 17 T cell receptor beta chains listed below, sequenced in a study of blood T cell repertoires in COVID-19. Here immunoSEQ multiplex PCR was the method, and the copy in TCRdb shows in-frame clones only, minus some. The sample consists of 40,000 to 50,000 clones, approximately 85% of them appearing once. Sequenced sample: peripheral blood. These receptors were collected from a human donor in a cohort sampled during active COVID-19. The donor label of this sample is uncertain.

This chain links TRBV6-2 or TRBV6-3 with TRBJ2-3, with 12 bases that match TRBD2. The CDR3 contains 16 residues. Germline CDR1 MNHEY, CDR2 SVGEGT. V lost 2 bases, J lost 4 bases, and 4 bases stayed unmatched. CDR3 nucleotide sequence: TGTGCCAGCAGTTACATGGCTAGCGGGGGGGCAGATACGCAGTATTTT. Encoded protein: CASSYMASGGADTQYF.

This clone has a handful of counts. V gene TRBV3-1 (or the pseudogene TRBV3-2) combines with J gene TRBJ2-7; tentatively, D is TRBD2 (5 bases). CDR1 is LGHDT and CDR2 is YNNKEL in the germline V gene (reference sequence). The V and J ends lost 0 bases and 7 bases respectively, with 10 bases between them. This CDR3 is 13 amino acids long. The CDR3 DNA follows: TGTGCCAGCAGCCAAGATACCTCGGGGGAGCAGTACTTC. Its translation: CASSQDTSGEQYF.

This chain uses TRBV2 with TRBJ1-5; TRBD1 agrees at 9 bases. The germline V gene has CDR1 SNHLY and CDR2 FYNNEI. This CDR3 contains 15 residues. Trimming at V came to 6 bases and at J to 1 base, leaving 4 bases not matched to a gene. This chain's CDR3 is CASSQGQGSNQPQHF. The CDR3 nucleotides read TGTGCCAGCAGCCAAGGACAGGGGAGCAATCAGCCCCAGCATTTT.

The V call is TRBV7-3, the J call TRBJ2-1, with 7 positions matching TRBD2. V lost 3 bases, J lost 9 bases, and 8 bases stayed unmatched. Germline assignment: CDR1 SGHTA and CDR2 FQGTGA. The CDR3 contains 14 residues. The CDR3 protein is CASSLGGSVSEQFF. The CDR3 DNA is TGTGCCAGCAGCTTGGGGGGGAGCGTCAGTGAGCAGTTCTTC.

This chain joins TRBV4-3 and TRBJ2-3; 7 bases agree with TRBD1. The CDR3 loop spans 15 amino acids. V shed 3 bases and J 2 bases; nucleotides not matched to a gene: 5. Germline CDR1 reads LGHNA; CDR2 reads YSLEER. The CDR3 DNA follows: TGCGCCAGCAGCCACCGGGGACAGTTCACAGATACGCAGTATTTT. Protein sequence: CASSHRGQFTDTQYF.

This clone was counted once. The chain couples TRBV5-1 to TRBJ2-5; 11 bases agree with TRBD2. The junction had 10 bases not matched to a gene; V was cut back by 4 bases and J by 5 bases. Looked up from germline, CDR1 is SGHRS and CDR2 is YFSETQ. This CDR3 contains 16 residues. The CDR3 is CASSRGLAGLFETQYF. CDR3 DNA sequence: TGCGCCAGCAGCAGAGGACTAGCGGGTTTGTTTGAGACCCAGTACTTC.

This clone was detected only once. The chain joins TRBV5-1 to TRBJ1-2, with D perhaps TRBD1 (5 bases). V was shortened by 4 bases and J by 3 bases, with 16 bases between the two germline ends. From germline, CDR1 is SGHRS and CDR2 YFSETQ. This CDR3 is 15 amino acids long. In DNA form, the CDR3 reads TGCGCCAGCAGCCCGCAAACAGGCACAGACTATGGCTACACCTTC. Encoded protein: CASSPQTGTDYGYTF.

V is TRBV4-3 and J is TRBJ1-1; D is unresolved. Trimming pared 0 bases from V and 5 bases from J, leaving 7 bases between. Germline loops: CDR1 LGHNA, CDR2 YSLEER. This CDR3 has 13 amino acids. CDR3 DNA: TGCGCCAGCAGCCAAGAGCTGAGGACTGAAGCTTTCTTT. As protein: CASSQELRTEAFF.

The V and J genes are TRBV9 and TRBJ2-7; 13 bases line up with TRBD2. With V trimmed by 4 bases and J by 5 bases, 9 bases remained unmatched. This CDR3 comprises 16 residues. Germline V gene lookup returns CDR1 SGDLS and CDR2 YYNGEE. The CDR3 sequence: CASSSRLAGGFDEQYF. The CDR3 nucleotides are TGTGCCAGCAGCTCCAGACTAGCGGGGGGTTTCGACGAGCAGTACTTC.

The gene calls are TRBV6-1 and TRBJ2-7; tentative D call: TRBD2 (6 bases). V was clipped by 3 bases and J by 7 bases, with 10 bases between them. The length of the CDR3 is 12 residues. Germline lookup yields CDR1 MNHNS and CDR2 SASEGT. CDR3 DNA sequence: TGTGCCAGCAGTGATAGGGGACTGGAGCAGTACTTC. It yields the protein CASSDRGLEQYF.

This sequence joins TRBV10-3 and TRBJ1-2; 7 positions match TRBD1. With V trimmed by 10 bases and J by 4 bases, 6 bases remained unmatched. Germline V gene lookup returns CDR1 ENHRY and CDR2 SYGVKD. The CDR3 is 12 amino acids. CDR3 DNA sequence: TGTGCCAGCTACAGACAGGGCTATGGCTACACCTTC. Protein sequence: CASYRQGYGYTF.

The V gene is TRBV27, the J gene TRBJ2-2; the D gene is possibly TRBD2 (6 bases). CDR1 is MNHEY and CDR2 is SMNVEV in the germline V gene (reference sequence). The CDR3 sequence is 15 residues long. The V and J ends lost 5 bases and 8 bases respectively, with 18 bases between them. CDR3 coding DNA: TGTGCCAGCAGTCCCCGGGGCGGGACGAGGGGGGAGCTGTTTTTT. Translating gives CASSPRGGTRGELFF.

The chain has TRBV5-8 and TRBJ2-7; weak D call: TRBD1 (7 bases). From germline, CDR1 is SGHTS and CDR2 YDEGEE. V was cut by 1 base and J by 2 bases, with 13 bases left in between. The CDR3 runs 15 residues. The CDR3: CASSLRSGGPYEQYF. In nucleotides, the CDR3 is TGTGCCAGCAGCTTGAGGTCAGGGGGGCCCTACGAGCAGTACTTC.

V is TRBV4-1 and J is TRBJ2-3; 10 nucleotides line up with TRBD1. The germline V gene has CDR1 MGHRA and CDR2 YSYEKL. V lost 0 bases and J lost 5; bases outside the gene matches: 5. The CDR3 consists of 16 residues. The CDR3: CASSQDGTGVIDTQYF. The CDR3 DNA is TGCGCCAGCAGCCAAGATGGGACAGGGGTTATAGATACGCAGTATTTT.

DNA of the CDR3: TGTGCCAGCAGCGTAGAGGGACAGTTCACCGGGGAGCTGTTTTTT. Protein product: CASSVEGQFTGELFF. This chain uses TRBV9 with TRBJ2-2, with 7 bases that match TRBD1. This CDR3 is 15 amino acids long. With V trimmed by 0 bases and J by 4 bases, 3 bases remained unmatched. The germline V gene has CDR1 SGDLS and CDR2 YYNGEE.

The chain uses TRBV6-5 and TRBJ2-3; D gene unclear. V dropped 6 bases and J dropped 4 bases, with 14 bases sitting between them. This CDR3 is 14 amino acids long. Germline V gives CDR1 MNHEY, CDR2 SVGAGI. This chain's CDR3 is CASSRKPRADTQYF. The CDR3 DNA reads TGTGCCAGCAGCCGAAAACCCCGGGCAGATACGCAGTATTTT.

Note on this clone: A junction boundary mismatches the germline segment, possibly from a read error. The J gene is TRBJ1-5, the V gene TRBV28; 9 bases agree with TRBD1. This CDR3 comprises 12 residues. CDR1 and CDR2 (germline): MDHEN, SYDVKM. The CDR3 spells CASSLGDRVKYF. The CDR3 DNA is TGTGCCAGCAGTTTAGGGGACAGGGTAAAGTATTTT.